This TCR beta chain was recorded in a study of blood T cells in healthy people across ages (dated by TCRdb to the mid-2010s). For the wider study: In model experiments, template switching captured about one uniquely barcoded TCR beta cDNA molecule for every two T cells. Using the same blood draw, the study looked at two additional independent replicas of 1 million unique cDNA reads for two donors, one aged 18 to 30 and the other aged 80 or older. To track age-related changes in TCR beta repertoire diversity, the study relied on deep sequencing normalized with unique cDNA molecular identifiers. Donors of different ages were randomly distributed across sequencing lanes to avoid experimental bias. Four age groups were formed from the donors: young (average about 17 years), middle-aged (approximately 40), aged (62) and long-lived (around 80). What the work shows at the level of the full study, not this receptor alone: The CMV infection status of donors was not known, potentially confounding age-related changes in expanded clonotypes. The percentage of naive T cells measured by flow cytometry correlated strongly with observed TCR beta diversity. Bulk unsorted PBMC profiling prevented conclusive comparison of naive and antigen-experienced compartments. Compared with the aged group, more naive CD4+ T cells, fewer expanded clones and increased TCR diversity were shown by the long-lived group, suggesting age selection. Estimates of total diversity from one million sequenced T cells were regarded as lower bounds and underestimates. As age increased, observed TCR beta diversity per million T cells dropped in a roughly linear way, and a significant reduction was already evident by age approximately 40.

Remarks on this clonotype: Its antigen specificity is not known. No base quality values were provided; no much bigger clone lies one nucleotide off.

The receptor library was made with 5' RACE. TCRdb lists the instrument as Illumina HiSeq 2500. A second PCR of about 6 to 12 cycles was performed with a sample-barcoded 5' primer and a J-beta primer mix. Each TCR beta cDNA molecule received a unique molecular identifier from a template-switch 5' adaptor carrying 12 random nucleotides. Each sample yielded at least 2.5 million CDR3-containing paired-end reads. All of the RNA was converted into first-strand cDNA using the Mint cDNA synthesis kit, with a TRBC-specific oligonucleotide serving as the primer. Following uracil-DNA glycosylase treatment, a first 18-cycle PCR with universal primers M1SS and BC2_uni_R was performed on all cDNA. Under the source paper's analysis protocol: For normalization, 1 million high-quality reads, each with a distinct molecular identifier, were randomly selected from each sample. Instead of being binned into consensus sequences, reads with shared molecular identifiers were discarded. MiTCR, set to a Q25 quality threshold and the strictest error-elimination algorithm, was used for CDR3 identification, clonotype clustering and error correction. A nonparametric unseen species model using Euler transformation provided a lower-bound estimate of total TCR beta diversity. TCRdb redid the processing of the public reads, applying fastp at Q25 and MiXCR, and retained in-frame beta chains. Each CDR3 protein appears once, grouped with its most common genes and DNA. What appears here as the V and J calls and clone size reflects TCRdb's work, not the paper's. The sample table lists 2 million or so distinct CDR3 sequences, about 49% of them with a count of one. 2.1% of the sample is taken by the ten largest.

The donors were roughly 39 Caucasian individuals from Russia, aged roughly 6 to 95 years, who were systemically healthy. Each donor gave ten milliliters of peripheral blood, collected into EDTA-treated Vacutainer tubes. Ficoll-Paque density-gradient centrifugation was used to isolate PBMCs, with at least 6 million obtained per sample. Trizol reagent was used to extract total RNA from PBMCs, with at least 6 micrograms per sample. The percentages of naive CD45RAhigh/CD27high T cells were determined by flow cytometry on a PBMC aliquot from every donor. Specimen: blood. This clonotype originated in a woman aged 35 to 49 in good health.

Here the CDR3 is given as CSARLAGAGNEQFF. The nucleotide sequence is TGCAGTGCTCGACTAGCGGGGGCGGGGAATGAGCAGTTCTTC. This receptor chain uses TRBV20-1 and TRBJ2-1; TRBD2 matches 12 bases in the middle. Relative to germline, V is missing 5 bases and J is missing 7 bases, with 6 bases of the junction outside any gene match. The CDR3 contains 14 residues, cysteine and phenylalanine counted. The sequence is cut down to CDR3 DNA, 42 bases in frame from base 1. The germline V gene (reference sequence) sets CDR1 to DFQATT and CDR2 to SNEGSKA.